This T cell receptor beta chain was documented in a study of T-cell reconstitution after alpha-beta-depleted transplantation in children. This clonotype was observed a handful of times. No antigen is known for it. There are 12 residues in the CDR3. Germline loops: CDR1 LGHNT, CDR2 FRNRAP. V was clipped by 3 bases and J by 13 bases, with 12 bases between them. Overall study results and limits: T-cell counts and diversity were attributed mostly to newly produced T cells one year after transplant.

The library targeted TCRbeta and was prepared with unique molecular identifiers. TCRdb called the PCR reads again in MiXCR, with one record for every CDR3 protein. The sample has some 830,000 distinct CDR3 sequences; roughly 15% are singletons. This sequence was found in a male patient under 18 who had a stem cell transplant for acute lymphoblastic leukemia, so the T cells may come from the graft donor. The chain couples TRBV12-5 to TRBJ2-2; D unresolved. This specimen consisted of PBMCs, mostly from graft donor cells, obtained 360 days after TCRalphabeta/CD19-depleted stem cell transplant. The CDR3 nucleotides are TGTGCTAGTGGTTTCCCGGCTAACGTGCTGTTTTTT. Amino acids: CASGFPANVLFF. Full variable domain (missing parts from reference TRBV12-5 and TRBJ2-2): DARVTQTPRHKVTEMGQEVTMRCQPILGHNTVFWYRQTMMQGLELLAYFRNRAPLDDSGMPKDRFSAEMPDATLATLKIQPSEPRDSAVYFCASGFPANVLFFGEGSRLTVL.